A selection of T cell receptor beta chains follows, all from one sample in a study of blood T cell repertoires in COVID-19. Clones were sequenced by immunoSEQ multiplex PCR, and TCRdb holds only the in-frame ones, with some missing. The table lists 100,000 to 150,000 clones, about four fifths of them singletons, with 37% in the top ten. The source material was peripheral blood. The receptors were gathered from a middle-aged man with active or convalescent COVID-19. CDR3s include the opening cysteine and the closing phenylalanine or tryptophan. Fields, in order: V gene, clone size, J gene, D gene, CDR3 protein, CDR3 DNA. A D gene is named only where the DNA matches it firmly. Clone size appears in some rows only: once, few, many, or a class for an expanded clone.

TRBV5-1	.	TRBJ1-1	.	CASSNPGAEAFF	TGCGCCAGCAGCAACCCAGGGGCTGAAGCTTTCTTT
TRBV7-6	.	TRBJ2-2	TRBD2	CASSLAGTSDNTGELFF	TGTGCCAGCAGCTTAGCCGGGACTAGCGATAACACCGGGGAGCTGTTTTTT
TRBV7-9	.	TRBJ1-2	TRBD1	CASSLSLGQGAASYTF	TGTGCCAGCAGCTTATCCTTAGGACAGGGGGCCGCAAGCTACACCTTC
TRBV27	.	TRBJ2-2	.	CASTSSPANTGELFF	TGTGCCAGTACCTCTAGTCCGGCGAACACCGGGGAGCTGTTTTTT
TRBV6-1	.	TRBJ1-3	.	CASSDPGRSDTIYF	TGTGCCAGCAGTGACCCAGGCCGTTCGGACACCATATATTTT
TRBV2	.	TRBJ2-7	TRBD1	CASSLGTGAYEQYF	TGTGCCAGCAGTCTTGGAACAGGGGCCTACGAGCAGTACTTC
TRBV24-1	once	TRBJ2-4	.	CATSAFDIQYF	TGTGCCACCAGTGCCTTCGACATTCAGTACTTC
TRBV28	.	TRBJ2-7	.	CASSSHYEQYF	TGTGCCAGCAGTTCCCACTACGAGCAGTACTTC
TRBV6-6	.	TRBJ1-2	.	CASSYGSQGGYTF	TGTGCCAGCAGTTACGGCTCCCAGGGTGGCTACACCTTC
TRBV27	.	TRBJ1-2	.	CASSLSVIRGTDYGYTF	TGTGCCAGCAGTTTATCGGTTATCAGGGGAACGGACTATGGCTACACCTTC
TRBV10-3	.	TRBJ1-4	.	CAISDNGGSEKLFF	TGTGCCATCAGTGACAACGGCGGAAGTGAAAAACTGTTTTTT
TRBV28	.	TRBJ1-6	.	CASGGGSYNSPLHF	TGTGCCAGCGGCGGAGGCTCCTATAATTCACCCCTCCACTTT
TRBV29-1	.	TRBJ2-5	.	CSVGQNQETQYF	TGCAGCGTTGGACAGAACCAAGAGACCCAGTACTTC
TRBV30	.	TRBJ2-3	TRBD1	CAWTLLGTGLEDTQYF	TGTGCCTGGACCCTTTTGGGGACAGGGCTGGAAGATACGCAGTATTTT
TRBV14	.	TRBJ1-2	.	CASSQSTVGGYTF	TGTGCCAGCAGCCAATCGACAGTAGGAGGCTACACCTTC
TRBV5-1	.	TRBJ2-1	TRBD2	CASSLAIGLAGGNEQFF	TGCGCCAGCAGCTTGGCGATAGGACTAGCGGGGGGAAATGAGCAGTTCTTC
TRBV18	.	TRBJ1-1	.	CASSPRSRSYTEAFF	TGTGCCAGCTCACCACGCAGCAGGTCCTACACTGAAGCTTTCTTT
TRBV29-1	.	TRBJ1-5	.	CSVVEGIGNQPQHF	TGCAGCGTTGTCGAGGGAATAGGCAATCAGCCCCAGCATTTT
TRBV7-2	.	TRBJ2-7	TRBD1	CASSSGQITYEQYF	TGTGCCAGCAGCTCGGGACAGATAACCTACGAGCAGTACTTC
TRBV3-1/TRBV3-2	.	TRBJ1-1	.	CASSQRQVMNTEAFF	TGTGCCAGCAGCCAGAGACAGGTGATGAACACTGAAGCTTTCTTT
TRBV5-5	few	TRBJ1-3	.	CASSLAARRSGNTIYF	TGTGCCAGCAGCCTGGCAGCGAGACGCTCTGGAAACACCATATATTTT
TRBV7-9	.	TRBJ2-5	TRBD1	CASSLKGQGETQYF	TGTGCCAGCAGCTTAAAAGGACAGGGAGAGACCCAGTACTTC
TRBV27	.	TRBJ1-2	TRBD1	CASSFYPGTASYGYTF	TGTGCCAGCAGTTTTTATCCCGGGACAGCTAGTTATGGCTACACCTTC
TRBV6-2/TRBV6-3	few	TRBJ1-5	TRBD1	CASSYTGGIQPQHF	TGTGCCAGCAGTTATACAGGGGGCATTCAGCCCCAGCATTTT
TRBV5-1	once	TRBJ1-2	.	CASSLGVSLGYTF	TGCGCCAGCAGCTTGGGTGTCTCCCTGGGCTACACCTTC
TRBV29-1	.	TRBJ2-3	TRBD1	CSAAEGAGDTQYF	TGCAGCGCAGCAGAGGGGGCCGGGGATACGCAGTATTTT
TRBV11-2	.	TRBJ2-2	.	CASSLVRESTGELFF	TGTGCCAGCAGCTTAGTTCGGGAATCGACCGGGGAGCTGTTTTTT
TRBV7-2	.	TRBJ1-2	.	CASSLGAYEYGYTF	TGTGCCAGCAGCTTAGGGGCGTACGAATATGGCTACACCTTC
TRBV13	.	TRBJ1-1	.	CASILLGDREAFF	TGTGCCAGCATATTATTAGGGGATCGGGAAGCTTTCTTT
TRBV4-3	.	TRBJ1-1	.	CASSQDLGVGAFF	TGCGCCAGCAGCCAAGATCTAGGGGTCGGAGCTTTCTTT
TRBV5-4	few	TRBJ1-2	.	CASSLEEFSNYGYTF	TGTGCCAGCAGCTTGGAGGAGTTTTCTAACTATGGCTACACCTTC
TRBV6-1	.	TRBJ2-3	.	CASSEYEVGTQYF	TGTGCCAGCAGTGAGTATGAGGTCGGCACGCAGTATTTT
TRBV20-1	once	TRBJ1-2	TRBD1	CSTTGAYGYTF	TGCAGCACGACAGGGGCCTATGGCTACACCTTC
TRBV5-1	once	TRBJ1-2	TRBD1	CASSLTGGAELGYTF	TGCGCCAGCAGCTTAACAGGGGGCGCCGAATTAGGCTACACCTTC
TRBV7-9	.	TRBJ2-7	.	CASSASSYEQYF	TGTGCCAGCAGCGCCAGCTCCTACGAGCAGTACTTC
TRBV27	.	TRBJ1-6	TRBD1	CASSSPGQAAHSPLHF	TGTGCCAGCAGTTCGCCGGGACAGGCGGCACATTCACCCCTCCACTTT
TRBV6-1	.	TRBJ2-5	TRBD2	CASSEVRGGQETQYF	TGTGCCAGCAGTGAAGTCCGCGGGGGGCAAGAGACCCAGTACTTC
TRBV19	.	TRBJ2-3	.	CASNGGWSTDTQYF	TGTGCCAGTAATGGGGGCTGGAGCACAGATACGCAGTATTTT
TRBV30	.	TRBJ2-7	.	CAWSVEEGAVQYF	TGTGCCTGGAGTGTTGAGGAGGGGGCCGTGCAGTACTTC
TRBV5-1	.	TRBJ2-7	TRBD2	CASSRTSGRDHEQYF	TGCGCCAGCAGCCGGACTAGCGGGAGGGACCACGAGCAGTACTTC
TRBV2	.	TRBJ2-7	TRBD2	CASSAAASGSHEQYF	TGTGCCAGCAGTGCCGCGGCTAGCGGGAGCCACGAGCAGTACTTC
TRBV25-1	.	TRBJ1-2	.	CASSEGGGRYTF	TGTGCCAGCAGCGAAGGCGGGGGTCGCTACACCTTC
TRBV6-5	.	TRBJ1-2	TRBD1	CALQGTQGYTF	TGTGCCCTACAGGGGACGCAGGGCTACACCTTC
TRBV7-9	.	TRBJ2-7	.	CASSPRGYPSSYEQYF	TGTGCCAGCAGTCCGAGAGGGTACCCCAGCTCCTACGAGCAGTACTTC
TRBV9	few	TRBJ2-5	TRBD2	CASSVVASGGSETQYF	TGTGCCAGCAGCGTAGTGGCTAGCGGGGGTAGTGAGACCCAGTACTTC
TRBV24-1	.	TRBJ1-4	.	CATGGTFRETNEKLFF	TGTGCCACCGGGGGGACCTTTAGAGAAACTAATGAAAAACTGTTTTTT
TRBV19	.	TRBJ1-3	TRBD1	CASGDRSSGNTIYF	TGTGCCAGCGGGGACAGAAGCTCTGGAAACACCATATATTTT
TRBV30	.	TRBJ2-1	.	CAWSPTGLLHEQFF	TGTGCCTGGAGCCCTACGGGACTCCTCCATGAGCAGTTCTTC
TRBV27	.	TRBJ1-1	.	CAMNFFHPEAFF	TGTGCCATGAACTTCTTCCACCCTGAAGCTTTCTTT